This T cell receptor (beta chain) was found in a study of blood T cell repertoires in COVID-19. Study-wide background: T cells, B-cell-depleted T cells, or PBMCs supplied cDNA or gDNA.

The CDR3 consists of 15 residues. The J segment lost 4 bases and the V segment lost 7 bases, leaving 6 bases of the junction unmatched. CDR1 is LNHDA and CDR2 is SQIVND in the germline V gene (reference sequence). This table comes from immunoSEQ multiplex PCR, and its TCRdb copy is limited to in-frame clones, with some not included. The sample yields 450,000 or so clones, around 90% seen once. In this sample, this clone turned up once. The source of this sequence is a young man who had recovered from COVID-19. Sequencing was done on a sample of PBMCs or T cells enriched from blood (not recorded which). The chain couples TRBV19 to TRBJ2-1, with 11 bases matching TRBD2. The CDR3 nucleotides are TGTGCCAGTACGGTAGCGGGAGGGCTGTACAATGAGCAGTTCTTC. It is translated as CASTVAGGLYNEQFF.